The clone carrying this TCR beta chain showed up just a few times. Germline CDR1 SGHRS, CDR2 YFSETQ. This CDR3 has 16 residues. V lost 1 base, J lost 8 bases, and 12 bases stayed unmatched. This specimen comes from a study of regulatory T cells in long-lasting Graves disease. The time point was: newly diagnosed GD, antithyroid drugs for less than 3 months. Extracted RNA from PBMCs served as the source of the TCR library. Researchers made TCR beta libraries by using iRepertoire HTBI primers and running Arm-PCR on CDR3 regions. TCRdb called the multiplex PCR reads again in MiXCR, with one record for every CDR3 protein. The table includes hundreds of thousands of distinct CDR3 sequences, 16% detected once. In addition, the sample was reused for a study of T cells in Graves' hyperthyroidism and ophthalmopathy. As that study records: Most clonotypes that expanded in the thyroid above 0.001 also showed up in blood.

The chain carries TRBV5-1 and TRBJ2-1; 7 bases line up with TRBD2. This material consisted of peripheral blood mononuclear cells (PBMCs), taken at new diagnosis, from a patient treated with antithyroid drugs. The sequence came from a woman in her twenties or thirties with Graves disease. Here the CDR3 reads CASSLHRTSPPDEQFF. CDR3 nucleotide sequence: TGCGCCAGCAGCTTGCATAGGACTAGTCCCCCTGATGAGCAGTTCTTC.